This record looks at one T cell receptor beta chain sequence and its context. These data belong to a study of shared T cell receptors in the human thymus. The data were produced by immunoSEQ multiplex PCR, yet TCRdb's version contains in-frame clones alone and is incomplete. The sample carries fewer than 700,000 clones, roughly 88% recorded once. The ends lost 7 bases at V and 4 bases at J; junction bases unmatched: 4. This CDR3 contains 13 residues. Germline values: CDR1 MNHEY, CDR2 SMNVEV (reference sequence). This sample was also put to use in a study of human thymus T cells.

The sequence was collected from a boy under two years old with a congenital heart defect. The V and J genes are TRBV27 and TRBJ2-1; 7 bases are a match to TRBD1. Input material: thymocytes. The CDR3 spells CASTGQTYNEQFF. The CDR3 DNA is TGTGCCAGCACGGGACAGACTTACAATGAGCAGTTCTTC.